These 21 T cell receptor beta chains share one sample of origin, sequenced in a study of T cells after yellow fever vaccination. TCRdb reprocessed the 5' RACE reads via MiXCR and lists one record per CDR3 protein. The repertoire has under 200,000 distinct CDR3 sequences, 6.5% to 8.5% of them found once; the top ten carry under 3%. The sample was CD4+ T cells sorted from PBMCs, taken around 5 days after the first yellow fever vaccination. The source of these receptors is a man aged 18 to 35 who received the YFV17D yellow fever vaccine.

In DNA, the CDR3 is TGTGCCAGCAAAAGGGGAAGAACTAATGAAAAACTGTTTTTT. It yields the protein CASKRGRTNEKLFF. The chain carries TRBV6-1 and TRBJ1-4; the D gene is possibly TRBD1 (5 bases). V lost 7 bases to trimming and J lost 1 base, with 10 bases between them. CDR1 MNHNS and CDR2 SASEGT come from the germline V gene. The CDR3 has 14 amino acids.

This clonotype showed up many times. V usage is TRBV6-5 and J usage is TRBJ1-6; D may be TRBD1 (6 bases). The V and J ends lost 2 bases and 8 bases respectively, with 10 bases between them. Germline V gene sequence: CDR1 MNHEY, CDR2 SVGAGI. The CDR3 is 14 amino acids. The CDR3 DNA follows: TGTGCCAGCAGTTACACCCCAGGGGATTCACCCCTCCACTTT. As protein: CASSYTPGDSPLHF.

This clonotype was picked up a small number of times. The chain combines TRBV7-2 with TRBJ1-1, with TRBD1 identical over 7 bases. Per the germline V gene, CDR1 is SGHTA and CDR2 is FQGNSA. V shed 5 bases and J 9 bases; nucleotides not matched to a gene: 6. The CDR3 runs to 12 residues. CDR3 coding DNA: TGTGCCAGCAGCCTAAGGGACAGCCAAGCTTTCTTT. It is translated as CASSLRDSQAFF.

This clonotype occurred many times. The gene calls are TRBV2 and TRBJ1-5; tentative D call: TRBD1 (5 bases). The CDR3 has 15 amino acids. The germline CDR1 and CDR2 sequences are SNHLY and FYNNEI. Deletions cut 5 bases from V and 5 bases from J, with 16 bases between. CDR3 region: CASSPSRGRDQPQHF. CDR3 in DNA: TGTGCCAGCAGTCCGAGTAGGGGAAGGGATCAGCCCCAGCATTTT.

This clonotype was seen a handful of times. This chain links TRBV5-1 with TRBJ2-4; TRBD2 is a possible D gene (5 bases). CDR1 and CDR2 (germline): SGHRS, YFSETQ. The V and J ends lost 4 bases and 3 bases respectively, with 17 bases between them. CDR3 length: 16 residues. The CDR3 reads CASSGLGDAVKNIQYF. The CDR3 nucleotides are TGCGCCAGCAGCGGCCTCGGGGATGCCGTCAAAAACATTCAGTACTTC. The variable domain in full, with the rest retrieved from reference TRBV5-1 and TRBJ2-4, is KAGVTQTPRYLIKTRGQQVTLSCSPISGHRSVSWYQQTPGQGLQFLFEYFSETQRNKGNFPGRFSGRQFSNSRSEMNVSTLELGDSALYLCASSGLGDAVKNIQYFGAGTRLSVL.

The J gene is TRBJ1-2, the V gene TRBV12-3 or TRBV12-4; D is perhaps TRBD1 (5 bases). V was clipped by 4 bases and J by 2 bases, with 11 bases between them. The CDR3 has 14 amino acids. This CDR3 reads CASSSQTENYGYTF. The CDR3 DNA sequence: TGTGCCAGCAGTTCACAGACAGAAAACTATGGCTACACCTTC.

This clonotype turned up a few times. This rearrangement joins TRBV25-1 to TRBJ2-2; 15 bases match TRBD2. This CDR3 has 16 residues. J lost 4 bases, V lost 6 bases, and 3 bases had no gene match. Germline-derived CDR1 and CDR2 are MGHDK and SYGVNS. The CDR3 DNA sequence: TGTGCCAGCAGGGGACTAGCGGGGGGAACCACCGGGGAGCTGTTTTTT. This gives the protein CASRGLAGGTTGELFF. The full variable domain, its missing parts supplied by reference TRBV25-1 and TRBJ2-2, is EADIYQTPRYLVIGTGKKITLECSQTMGHDKMYWYQQDPGMELHLIHYSYGVNSTEKGDLSSESTVSRIRTEHFPLTLESARPSHTSQYLCASRGLAGGTTGELFFGEGSRLTVL.

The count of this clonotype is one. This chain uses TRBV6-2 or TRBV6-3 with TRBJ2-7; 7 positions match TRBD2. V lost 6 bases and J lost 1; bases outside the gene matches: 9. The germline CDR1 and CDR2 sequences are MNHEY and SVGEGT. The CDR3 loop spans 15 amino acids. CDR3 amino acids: CASRGTIGGSYEQYV. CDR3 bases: TGTGCCAGCAGGGGGACTATCGGGGGGTCCTACGAGCAGTACGTC.

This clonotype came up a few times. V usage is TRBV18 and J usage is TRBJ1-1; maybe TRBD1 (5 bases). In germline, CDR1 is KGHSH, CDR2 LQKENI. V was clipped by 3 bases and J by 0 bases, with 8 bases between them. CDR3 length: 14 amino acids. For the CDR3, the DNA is TGTGCCAGCTCACCGACAGCCCTGAACACTGAAGCTTTCTTT. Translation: CASSPTALNTEAFF.

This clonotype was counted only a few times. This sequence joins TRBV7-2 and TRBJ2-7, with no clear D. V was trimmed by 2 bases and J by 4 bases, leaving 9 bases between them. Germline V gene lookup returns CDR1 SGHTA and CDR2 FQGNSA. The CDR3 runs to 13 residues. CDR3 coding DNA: TGTGCCAGCAGCTTATACGGCACATACGAGCAGTACGTC. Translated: CASSLYGTYEQYV.

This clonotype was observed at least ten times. CDR3 amino acids: CACDVGTIYF. CDR3 bases: TGTGCCTGCGACGTCGGGACCATATATTTT. The chain uses TRBV30 and TRBJ1-3; D is ambiguous. The CDR3 extends over 10 amino acids. Germline V lookup: CDR1 GTSNPN, CDR2 SVGIG (reference sequence). V lost 6 bases and J lost 10, with 10 bases in between.

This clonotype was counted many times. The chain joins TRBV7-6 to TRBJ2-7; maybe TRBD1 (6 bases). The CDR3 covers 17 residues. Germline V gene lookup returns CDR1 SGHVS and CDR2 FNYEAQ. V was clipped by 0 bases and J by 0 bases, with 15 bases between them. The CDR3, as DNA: TGTGCCAGCAGCTTAGCGCGAGACAGGTTCAGCTCCTACGAGCAGTACTTC. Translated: CASSLARDRFSSYEQYF.

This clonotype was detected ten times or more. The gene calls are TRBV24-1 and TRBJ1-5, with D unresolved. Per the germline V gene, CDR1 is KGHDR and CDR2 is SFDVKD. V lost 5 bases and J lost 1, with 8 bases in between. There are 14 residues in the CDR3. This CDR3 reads CATSARGSNQPQHF. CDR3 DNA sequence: TGTGCCACCAGTGCAAGAGGGAGCAATCAGCCCCAGCATTTT.

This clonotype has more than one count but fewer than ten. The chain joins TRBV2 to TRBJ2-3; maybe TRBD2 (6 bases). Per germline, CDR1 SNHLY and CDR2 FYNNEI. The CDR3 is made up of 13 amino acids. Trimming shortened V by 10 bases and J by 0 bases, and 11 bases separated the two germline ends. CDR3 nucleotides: TGTGCCACGATAGCGGAGAGCACAGATACGCAGTATTTT. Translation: CATIAESTDTQYF.

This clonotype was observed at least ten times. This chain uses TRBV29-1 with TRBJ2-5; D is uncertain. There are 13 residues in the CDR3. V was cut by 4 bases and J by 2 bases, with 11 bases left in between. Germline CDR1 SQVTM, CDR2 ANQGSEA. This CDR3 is CSVAKNIQETQYF. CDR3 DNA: TGCAGCGTTGCCAAAAATATACAAGAGACCCAGTACTTC.

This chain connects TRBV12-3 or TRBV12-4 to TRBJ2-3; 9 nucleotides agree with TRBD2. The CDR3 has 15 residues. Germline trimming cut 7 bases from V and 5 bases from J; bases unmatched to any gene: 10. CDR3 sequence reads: CASKRRTSDLDTQYF. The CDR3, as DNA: TGTGCCAGCAAAAGACGGACTAGCGATCTAGATACGCAGTATTTT.

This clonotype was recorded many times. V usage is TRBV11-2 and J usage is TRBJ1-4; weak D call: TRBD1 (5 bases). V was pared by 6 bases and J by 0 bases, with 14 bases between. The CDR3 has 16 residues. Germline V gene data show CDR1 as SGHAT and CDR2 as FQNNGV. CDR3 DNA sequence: TGTGCCAGCAGTTTGGACACGGGTGCAACTAATGAAAAACTGTTTTTT. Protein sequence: CASSLDTGATNEKLFF.

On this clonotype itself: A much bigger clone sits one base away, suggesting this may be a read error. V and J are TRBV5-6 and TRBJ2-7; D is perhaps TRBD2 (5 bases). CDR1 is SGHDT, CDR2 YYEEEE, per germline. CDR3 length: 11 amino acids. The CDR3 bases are TGTGCCAGCAGCAAAGAGGGCGAGCAGAACGTC. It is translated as CASSKEGEQNV.

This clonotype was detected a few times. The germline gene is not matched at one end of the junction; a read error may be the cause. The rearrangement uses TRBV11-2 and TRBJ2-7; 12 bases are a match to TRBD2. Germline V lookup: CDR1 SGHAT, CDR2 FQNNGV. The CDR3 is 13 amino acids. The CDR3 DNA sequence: TGTGCCAGCAGCTTAGATCCCGGGACTAGCGGGCCCTTC. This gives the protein CASSLDPGTSGPF.

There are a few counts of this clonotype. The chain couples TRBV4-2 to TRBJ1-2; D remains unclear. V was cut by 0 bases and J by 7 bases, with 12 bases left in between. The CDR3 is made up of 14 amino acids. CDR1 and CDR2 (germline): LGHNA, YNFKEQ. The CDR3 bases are TGTGCCAGCAGCCAAGATTCAGGACCTCGTGGCTACACCTTC. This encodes CASSQDSGPRGYTF.

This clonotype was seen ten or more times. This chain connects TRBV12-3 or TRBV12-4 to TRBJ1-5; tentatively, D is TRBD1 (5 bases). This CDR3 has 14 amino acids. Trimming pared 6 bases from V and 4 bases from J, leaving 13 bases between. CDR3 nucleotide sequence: TGTGCCAGCAGCCTGGGGGGAGTAAATCAGCCCCAGCATTTT. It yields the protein CASSLGGVNQPQHF.